The clone carrying this T cell receptor beta chain was seen more than once but under ten times. Its antigen remains unidentified. This record comes from a study of T-cell reconstitution after alpha-beta-depleted transplantation in children. Whole-study results and caveats: Several hundred graft clones that had expanded were reportedly the source of alpha-beta T cells about two months after transplant. Recipient T cells and thymic progenitors that survived were the source of the high TCRbeta diversity seen at day 60 in some patients. After one year, T-cell counts and TCRbeta diversity mostly came from new T cells.

Preparation of the TCRbeta library used unique molecular identifiers. TCRdb ran MiXCR on the PCR reads and lists one entry per CDR3 protein. There are about 78,000 distinct CDR3 sequences in the sample; 13% to 15% occur only once, and 25% to 35% lies in the top ten. This CDR3 has 14 amino acids. Germline CDR1 is SGHTA and CDR2 is FQGNSA. J gave up 5 bases and V 3 bases, and 6 bases lay outside the gene matches. The rearrangement links TRBV7-2 to TRBJ2-7, with 8 bases matching TRBD2. This clonotype was sampled from a male patient between 2 and 9 years old who had a stem cell transplant for acute lymphoblastic leukemia, so the T cells may come from the graft donor. Sequencing was performed on PBMCs, mostly from graft donor cells, taken 180 days after TCRalphabeta/CD19-depleted stem cell transplant. The CDR3 nucleotides are TGTGCCAGCAGCTTTTGGTTTAGCGGGAACGAGCAGTACTTC. This codes for CASSFWFSGNEQYF.